This T cell receptor beta chain was sequenced during a study of beta chain features in type 1 diabetes. This clone was observed a few times. The antigen is undetermined. This CDR3 spans 14 amino acids. The junction had 4 bases not matched to a gene; V was cut back by 0 bases and J by 5 bases. Germline values: CDR1 SGHVS, CDR2 FNYEAQ. Since all of the isolated RNA was reverse transcribed, expressed TCRB transcripts were what got sequenced. Using immunoSEQ multiplex PCR, the repertoire was profiled, and TCRdb retains in-frame clones only, with some absent. The profile shows fewer than 400,000 clones, roughly 8% of them singletons. Study-level findings and limits: Type 1 diabetes patients had VDJ junctions that carried fewer insertions and more deletions. Whatever favoring of shorter templates PCR might show would apply equally to patients and controls. Sampled from patients, naive, central memory and Treg TCRB repertoires appeared more similar than those sampled from healthy donors. The study found moderately but significantly shorter TCRB CDR3s in all four CD4+ subsets of Type 1 diabetes patients.

Sequencing used central memory CD4+ T cells from blood. This clonotype was sampled from a woman between 18 and 29 years old in good health. The rearrangement links TRBV7-6 to TRBJ2-7, with 7 bases identical to TRBD1. The CDR3: CASSLATGSHEQYF. As DNA, the CDR3 is TGTGCCAGCAGCTTAGCGACAGGGTCCCACGAGCAGTACTTC.